Described below is a single TCR beta chain sequence and its context. Its antigen is undetermined. The junction departs from germline at one end; a sequencing error may be responsible. TCRdb redid the calling of the reads with MiXCR, one entry per CDR3 protein. Altogether under 85,000 distinct CDR3 sequences are present, around 49% being singletons, with the ten largest covering roughly 2.1%. The CDR3 covers 13 residues. The germline V gene has CDR1 SEHNR and CDR2 FQNEAQ (reference sequence). This specimen belongs to a study of type 1 regulatory T cells. Background on the study: T-allo10 is a Tr1-enriched, alloantigen-specific CD4 T cell product made in vitro.

General observations from the study: Type 1 regulatory T cells had a more restricted TCR repertoire than non-type 1 regulatory T cells.

The sequence was obtained from a human donor in good health. The material sequenced was cultured non-Tr1 T cells, either the whole culture or a sorted T cell fraction (not recorded which). The rearrangement uses TRBV7-9 and TRBJ1-2, with 9 bases fitting TRBD1. The CDR3 DNA reads TGTGCCAGCAGCTTACCGGGACAGGGCCGGTATCCCTTC. It specifies CASSLPGQGRYPF.